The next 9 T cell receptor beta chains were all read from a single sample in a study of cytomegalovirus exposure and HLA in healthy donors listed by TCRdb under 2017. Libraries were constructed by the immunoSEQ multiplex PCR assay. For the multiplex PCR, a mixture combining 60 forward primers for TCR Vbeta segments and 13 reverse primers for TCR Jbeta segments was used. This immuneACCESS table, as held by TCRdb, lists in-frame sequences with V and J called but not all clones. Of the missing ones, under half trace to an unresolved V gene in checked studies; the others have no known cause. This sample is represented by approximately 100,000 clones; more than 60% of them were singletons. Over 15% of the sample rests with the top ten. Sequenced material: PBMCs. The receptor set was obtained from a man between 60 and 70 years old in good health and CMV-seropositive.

The CDR3 reads CASSLGGGATDTQYF. CDR3 in DNA: TGTGCCAGCAGCTTAGGCGGGGGGGCGACAGATACGCAGTATTTT. The chain couples TRBV7-9 to TRBJ2-3; 9 bases are a match to TRBD2. Germline loops: CDR1 SEHNR, CDR2 FQNEAQ (reference sequence). This CDR3 is 15 amino acids long. J lost 3 bases, V lost 1 base, and 2 bases had no gene match.

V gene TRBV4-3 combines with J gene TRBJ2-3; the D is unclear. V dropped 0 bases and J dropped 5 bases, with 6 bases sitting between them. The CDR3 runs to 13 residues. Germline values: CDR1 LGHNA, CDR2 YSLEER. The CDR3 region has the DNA TGCGCCAGCAGCCAAGATCTCGGAGATACGCAGTATTTT. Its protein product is CASSQDLGDTQYF.

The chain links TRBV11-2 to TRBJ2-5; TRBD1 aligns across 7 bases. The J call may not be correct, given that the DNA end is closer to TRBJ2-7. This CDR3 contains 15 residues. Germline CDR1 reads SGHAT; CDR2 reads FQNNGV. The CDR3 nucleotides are TGTGCCAGCAGCCTGCTGACAGGGAGCTCCTACGAGCAGTACTTC. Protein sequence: CASSLLTGSSYEQYF.

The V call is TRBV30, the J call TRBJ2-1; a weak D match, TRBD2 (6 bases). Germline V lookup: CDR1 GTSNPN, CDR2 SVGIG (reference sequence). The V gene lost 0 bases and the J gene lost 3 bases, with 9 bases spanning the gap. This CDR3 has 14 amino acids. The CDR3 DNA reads TGTGCCTGGAGTGTAGGAGGGTTCTACAATGAGCAGTTCTTC. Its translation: CAWSVGGFYNEQFF.

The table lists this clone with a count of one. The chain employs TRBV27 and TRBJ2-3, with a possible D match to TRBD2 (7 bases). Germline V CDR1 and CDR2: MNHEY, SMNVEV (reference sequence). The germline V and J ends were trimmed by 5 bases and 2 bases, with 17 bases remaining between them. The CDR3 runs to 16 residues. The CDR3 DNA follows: TGTGCCAGCAGTATACAGGGAGGGGGGATCACAGATACGCAGTATTTT. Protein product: CASSIQGGGITDTQYF.

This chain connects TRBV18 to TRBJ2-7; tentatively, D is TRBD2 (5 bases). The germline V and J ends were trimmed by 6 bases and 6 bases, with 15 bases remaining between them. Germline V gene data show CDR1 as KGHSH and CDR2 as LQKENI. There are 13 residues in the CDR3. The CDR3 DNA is TGTGCCAGCTCTCTCTTCAAAGGACTCGAGCAGTACTTC. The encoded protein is CASSLFKGLEQYF.

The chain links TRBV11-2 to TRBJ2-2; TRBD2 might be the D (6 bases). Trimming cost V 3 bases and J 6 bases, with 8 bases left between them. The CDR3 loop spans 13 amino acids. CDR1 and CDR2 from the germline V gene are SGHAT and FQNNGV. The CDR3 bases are TGTGCCAGCAGCTTCCGGGGGTCCGGGGAGCTGTTTTTT. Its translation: CASSFRGSGELFF.

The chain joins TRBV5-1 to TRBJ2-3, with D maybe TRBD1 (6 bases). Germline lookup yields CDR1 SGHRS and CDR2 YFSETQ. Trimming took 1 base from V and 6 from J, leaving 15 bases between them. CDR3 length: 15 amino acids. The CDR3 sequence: CASSLRTAIDDTQYF. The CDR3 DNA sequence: TGCGCCAGCAGCTTGAGGACAGCTATTGATGATACGCAGTATTTT.

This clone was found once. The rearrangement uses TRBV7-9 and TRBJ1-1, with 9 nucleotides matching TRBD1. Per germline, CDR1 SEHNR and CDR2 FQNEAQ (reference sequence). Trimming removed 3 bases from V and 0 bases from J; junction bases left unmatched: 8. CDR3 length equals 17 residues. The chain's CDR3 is CASSFSGTGILNTEAFF. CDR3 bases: TGTGCCAGCAGCTTCTCCGGGACAGGGATTTTGAACACTGAAGCTTTCTTT.